This TCR beta chain was retrieved from a study of blood T cell repertoires in COVID-19. This study enrolled people aged about 18 to 100 from approximately 24 US geographic areas. Cohorts were assigned according to the clinical history that participants reported. This CDR3 has 13 residues. Trimming took off 2 bases at V and 0 bases at J, with 4 bases between the two ends. As processed by the authors: Amplification of reference gene primers provided the estimated nucleated cell counts. Method: immunoSEQ multiplex PCR; TCRdb's copy keeps in-frame clones and lacks some. V, J and clone size derive from that table, while D and trimming were established from the DNA sequence. The data hold about 220,000 clones, with nearly 90% observed a single time.

The specimen was PBMCs or T cells enriched from blood (not recorded which). This TCR came from a man between 25 and 39 years old who had been exposed to COVID-19. V and J are TRBV12-3 or TRBV12-4 and TRBJ1-1; no clear D. As DNA, the CDR3 is TGTGCCAGCAGTTTATGGCTGAACACTGAAGCTTTCTTT. Translated, it gives CASSLWLNTEAFF.